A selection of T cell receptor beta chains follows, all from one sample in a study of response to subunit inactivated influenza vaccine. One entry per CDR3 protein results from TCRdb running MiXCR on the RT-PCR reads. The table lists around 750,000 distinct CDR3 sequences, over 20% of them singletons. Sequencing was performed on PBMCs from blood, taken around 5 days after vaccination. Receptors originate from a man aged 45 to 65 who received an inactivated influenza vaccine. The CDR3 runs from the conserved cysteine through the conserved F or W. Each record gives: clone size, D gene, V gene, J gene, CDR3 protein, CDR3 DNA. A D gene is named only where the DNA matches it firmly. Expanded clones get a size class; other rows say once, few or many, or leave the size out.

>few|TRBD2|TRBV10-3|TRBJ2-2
CAISQLAGDTGELFF
TGTGCCATCAGTCAACTCGCGGGGGACACCGGGGAGCTGTTTTTT
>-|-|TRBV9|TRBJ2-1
CASSVDRVNEQSF
TGTGCCAGCAGCGTTGACCGTGTGAATGAGCAGTCCTTC
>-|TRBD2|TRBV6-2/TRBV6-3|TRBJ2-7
CASTPGTSGGLHEQYF
TGTGCCAGCACCCCCGGGACTAGCGGGGGATTACACGAGCAGTACTTC
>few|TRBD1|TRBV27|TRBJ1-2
CASSSKAGGPIYGYTF
TGTGCCAGCAGTTCGAAGGCAGGGGGCCCCATCTATGGCTACACCTTC
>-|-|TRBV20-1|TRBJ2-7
CSAPEVVGYEQYF
TGCAGTGCTCCAGAGGTAGTTGGCTACGAGCAGTACTTC
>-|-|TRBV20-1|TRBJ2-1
CSARDLHSYNEQFF
TGCAGTGCTAGAGATTTGCACAGCTACAATGAGCAGTTCTTC
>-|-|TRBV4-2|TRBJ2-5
CASSQVGARETQYF
TGTGCCAGCAGCCAAGTAGGGGCGAGAGAGACCCAGTACTTC
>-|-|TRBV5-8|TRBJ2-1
CASRFPRKGDEQFF
TGTGCCAGCCGATTTCCTAGAAAGGGGGATGAGCAGTTCTTC
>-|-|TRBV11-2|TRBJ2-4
CASSPGRNRNIQYF
TGTGCCAGCAGCCCCGGCAGGAATCGGAACATTCAGTACTTC
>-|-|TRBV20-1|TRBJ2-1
CSGSDPEYNEQFF
TGCAGTGGATCGGACCCCGAATACAATGAGCAGTTCTTC
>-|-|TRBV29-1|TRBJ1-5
CSAGDFNQPQHF
TGCAGCGCAGGAGACTTTAATCAGCCCCAGCATTTT
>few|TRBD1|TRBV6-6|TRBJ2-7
CASTGTGRLEQYF
TGTGCCAGCACCGGGACAGGGAGGCTCGAGCAGTACTTC
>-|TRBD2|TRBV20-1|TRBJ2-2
CSARDPGRVAGDGDTGELFF
TGCAGTGCTAGAGATCCGGGTCGAGTAGCGGGAGATGGGGACACCGGGGAGCTGTTTTTT
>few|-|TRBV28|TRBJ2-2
CASRPPNRDPLNTGELFF
TGTGCCAGCAGACCACCAAACAGGGACCCTCTGAACACCGGGGAGCTGTTTTTT
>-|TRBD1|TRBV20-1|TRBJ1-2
CSAPRQGGYTF
TGCAGTGCTCCAAGACAGGGGGGCTACACCTTC
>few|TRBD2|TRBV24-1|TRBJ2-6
CATSVGLAGESGANVLTF
TGTGCCACCAGTGTGGGACTAGCGGGGGAATCTGGGGCCAACGTCCTGACTTTC
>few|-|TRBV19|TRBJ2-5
CASSIIRGETQYF
TGTGCCAGTAGTATCATCAGGGGCGAGACCCAGTACTTC
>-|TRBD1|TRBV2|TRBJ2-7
CASTRTGFEQYF
TGTGCCAGCACAAGGACAGGGTTCGAGCAGTACTTC